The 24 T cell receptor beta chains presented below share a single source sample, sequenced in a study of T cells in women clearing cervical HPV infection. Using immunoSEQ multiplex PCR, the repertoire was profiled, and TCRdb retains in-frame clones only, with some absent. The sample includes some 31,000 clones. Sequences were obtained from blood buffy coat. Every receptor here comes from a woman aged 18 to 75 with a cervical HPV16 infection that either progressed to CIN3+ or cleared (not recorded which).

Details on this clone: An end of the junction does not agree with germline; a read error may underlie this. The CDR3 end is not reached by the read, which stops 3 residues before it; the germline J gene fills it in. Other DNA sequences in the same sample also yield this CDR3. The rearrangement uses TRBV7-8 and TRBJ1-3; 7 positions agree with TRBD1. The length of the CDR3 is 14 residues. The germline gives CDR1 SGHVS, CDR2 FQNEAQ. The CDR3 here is CASSIRDSGNTIYF. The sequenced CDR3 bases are TGTGCCAGCAGCATCCGGGACAGTGGAAACACT.

CDR3 bases read: TGCGCCAGCAGCTCCGGACTAGCGGGGGCCCCCCCCTACGAG. Its translation is CASSSGLAGAPPYE. The whole CDR3 protein reads CASSSGLAGAPPYEQYF. The chain is built from TRBV5-1 and TRBJ2-7, with TRBD2 matching over 13 bases. The read ends 3 residues before the CDR3 terminus; that terminus is restored from the germline J gene. The CDR3 is made up of 17 amino acids. The trim removed 3 bases at V and 2 bases at J, leaving 8 bases unmatched. In germline, CDR1 is SGHRS, CDR2 YFSETQ.

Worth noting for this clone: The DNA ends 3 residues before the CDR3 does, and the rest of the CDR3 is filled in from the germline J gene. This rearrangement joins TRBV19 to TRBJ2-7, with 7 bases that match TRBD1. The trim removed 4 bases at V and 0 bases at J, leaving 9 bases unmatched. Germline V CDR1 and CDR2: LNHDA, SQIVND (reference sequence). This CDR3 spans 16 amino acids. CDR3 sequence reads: CASSKSGTVSSYEQYF. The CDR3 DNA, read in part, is TGTGCCAGTAGTAAATCCGGGACAGTCAGCTCCTACGAG.

The CDR3 sequence: CSASTGGRNQPQHF. CDR3 bases read: TGCAGTGCCTCGACAGGGGGTCGCAATCAGCCC. The V call is TRBV20-1, the J call TRBJ1-5, with 9 bases lining up with TRBD1. The sequenced fragment ends 3 residues before the CDR3 boundary, so the rest is inferred from the germline J gene. The germline gives CDR1 DFQATT, CDR2 SNEGSKA (reference sequence). The CDR3 is 14 residues long. Trimming took 6 bases from V and 2 from J; bases not matched to a gene: 5.

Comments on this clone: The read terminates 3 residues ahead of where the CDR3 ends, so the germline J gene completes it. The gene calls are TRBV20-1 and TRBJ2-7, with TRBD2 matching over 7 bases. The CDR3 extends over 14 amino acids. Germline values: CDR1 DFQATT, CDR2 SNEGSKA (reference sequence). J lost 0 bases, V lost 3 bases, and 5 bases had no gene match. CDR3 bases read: TGCAGTGCTAGGGAGACTAGCTACTCCTACGAG. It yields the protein CSARETSYSYE. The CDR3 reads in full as CSARETSYSYEQYF.

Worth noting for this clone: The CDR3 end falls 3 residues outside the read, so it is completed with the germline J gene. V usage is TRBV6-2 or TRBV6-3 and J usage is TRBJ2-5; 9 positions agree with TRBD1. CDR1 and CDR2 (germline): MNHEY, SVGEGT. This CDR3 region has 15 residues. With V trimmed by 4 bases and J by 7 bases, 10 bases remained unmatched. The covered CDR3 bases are TGTGCCAGCAGTTCCTACAGGGGGCGCGCGGGGACC. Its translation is CASSSYRGRAGT. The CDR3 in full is CASSSYRGRAGTQYF.

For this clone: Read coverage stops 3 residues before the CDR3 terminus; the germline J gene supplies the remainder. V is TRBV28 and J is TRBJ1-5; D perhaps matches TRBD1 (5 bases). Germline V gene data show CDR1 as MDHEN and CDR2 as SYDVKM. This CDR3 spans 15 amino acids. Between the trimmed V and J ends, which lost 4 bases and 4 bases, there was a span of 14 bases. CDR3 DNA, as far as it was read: TGTGCCAGCAGTTCTCGGACATCTTTTAATCAGCCC. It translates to CASSSRTSFNQP. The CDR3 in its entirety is CASSSRTSFNQPQHF.

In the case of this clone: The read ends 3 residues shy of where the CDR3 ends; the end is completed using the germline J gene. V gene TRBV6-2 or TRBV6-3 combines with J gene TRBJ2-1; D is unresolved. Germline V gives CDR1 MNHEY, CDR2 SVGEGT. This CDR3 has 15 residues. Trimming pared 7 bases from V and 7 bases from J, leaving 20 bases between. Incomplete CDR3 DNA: TGTGCCAGCAAGGTAGAAGAACCTCGGCGGAATGAG. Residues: CASKVEEPRRNE. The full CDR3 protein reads CASKVEEPRRNEQFF.

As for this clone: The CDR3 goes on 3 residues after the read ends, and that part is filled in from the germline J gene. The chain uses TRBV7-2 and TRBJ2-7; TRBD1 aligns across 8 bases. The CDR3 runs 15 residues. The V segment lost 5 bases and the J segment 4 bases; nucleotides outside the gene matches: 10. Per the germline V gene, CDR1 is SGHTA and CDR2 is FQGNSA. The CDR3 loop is CASSRSGTGGYEQYF. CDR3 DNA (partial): TGTGCCAGCAGCCGCTCGGGGACAGGTGGTTACGAG.

The CDR3 spells CASSPRTGGYEKLFF. The DNA read from the CDR3 is TGTGCCAGTAGTCCACGGACAGGGGGATACGAAAAA. The V call is TRBV19, the J call TRBJ1-4; 10 nucleotides line up with TRBD1. Sequencing ends 3 residues short of the CDR3 end; the germline J gene provides the rest. The length of the CDR3 is 15 residues. V lost 5 bases to trimming and J lost 8 bases; unmatched junction nucleotides: 8. The germline V gene has CDR1 LNHDA and CDR2 SQIVND (reference sequence). The complete variable domain, with remaining parts taken from reference TRBV19 and TRBJ1-4, reads DGGITQSPKYLFRKEGQNVTLSCEQNLNHDAMYWYRQDPGQGLRLIYYSQIVNDFQKGDIAEGYSVSREKKESFPLTVTSAQKNPTAFYLCASSPRTGGYEKLFFGSGTQLSVL.

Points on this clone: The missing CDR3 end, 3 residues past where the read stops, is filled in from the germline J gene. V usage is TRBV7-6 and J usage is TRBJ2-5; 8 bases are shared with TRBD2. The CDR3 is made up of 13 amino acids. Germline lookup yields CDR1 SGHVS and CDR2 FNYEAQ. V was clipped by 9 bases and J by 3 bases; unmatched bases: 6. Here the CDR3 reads CASTSGRKETQYF. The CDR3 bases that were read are TGTGCCAGTACGAGCGGGAGAAAAGAGACC. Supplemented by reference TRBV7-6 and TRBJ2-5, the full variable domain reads GAGVSQSPRYKVTKRGQDVALRCDPISGHVSLYWYRQALGQGPEFLTYFNYEAQQDKSGLPNDRFSAERPEGSISTLTIQRTEQRDSAMYRCASTSGRKETQYFGPGTRLLVL.

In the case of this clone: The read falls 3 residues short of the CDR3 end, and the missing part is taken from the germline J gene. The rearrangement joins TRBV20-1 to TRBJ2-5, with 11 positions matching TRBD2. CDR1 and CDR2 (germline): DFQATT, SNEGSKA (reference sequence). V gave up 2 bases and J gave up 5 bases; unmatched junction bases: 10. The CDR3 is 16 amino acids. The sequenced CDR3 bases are TGCAGTGCTAGAATTGTTACTAGCGGGAGAGAGGAGACC. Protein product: CSARIVTSGREET. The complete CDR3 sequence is CSARIVTSGREETQYF.

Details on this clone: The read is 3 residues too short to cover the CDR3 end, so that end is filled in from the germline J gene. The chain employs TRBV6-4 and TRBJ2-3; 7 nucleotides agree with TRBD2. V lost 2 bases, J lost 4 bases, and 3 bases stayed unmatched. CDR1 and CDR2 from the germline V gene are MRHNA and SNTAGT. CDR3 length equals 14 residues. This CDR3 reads CASSDGLAADTQYF. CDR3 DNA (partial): TGTGCCAGCAGTGACGGCCTAGCGGCAGATACG.

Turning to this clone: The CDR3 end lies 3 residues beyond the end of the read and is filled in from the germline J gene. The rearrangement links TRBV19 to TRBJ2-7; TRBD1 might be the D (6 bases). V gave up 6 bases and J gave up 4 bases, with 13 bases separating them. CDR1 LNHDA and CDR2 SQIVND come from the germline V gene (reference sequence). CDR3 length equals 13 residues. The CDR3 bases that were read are TGTGCCAGTAGGGAGACAGGACCTTACGAG. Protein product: CASRETGPYE. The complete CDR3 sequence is CASRETGPYEQYF.

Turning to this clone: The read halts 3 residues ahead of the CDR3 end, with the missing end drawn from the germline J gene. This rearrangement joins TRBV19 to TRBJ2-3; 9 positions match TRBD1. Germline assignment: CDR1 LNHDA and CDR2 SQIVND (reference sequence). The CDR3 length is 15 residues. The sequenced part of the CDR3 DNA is TGTGCCAGTAGTGGCCCGGGACAGGGACAAGAGACG. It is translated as CASSGPGQGQET. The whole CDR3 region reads CASSGPGQGQETQYF.

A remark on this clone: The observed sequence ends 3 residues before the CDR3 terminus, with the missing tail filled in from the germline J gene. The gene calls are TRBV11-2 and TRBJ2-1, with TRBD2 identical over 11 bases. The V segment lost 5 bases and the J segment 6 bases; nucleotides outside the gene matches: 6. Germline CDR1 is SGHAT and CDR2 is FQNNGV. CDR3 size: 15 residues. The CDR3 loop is CASSTRLAGPNEQFF. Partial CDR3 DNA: TGTGCCAGCAGCACAAGACTAGCGGGACCCAATGAG. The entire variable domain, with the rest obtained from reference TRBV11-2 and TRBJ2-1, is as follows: EAGVAQSPRYKIIEKRQSVAFWCNPISGHATLYWYQQILGQGPKLLIQFQNNGVVDDSQLPKDRFSAERLKGVDSTLKIQPAKLEDSAVYLCASSTRLAGPNEQFFGPGTRLTVL.

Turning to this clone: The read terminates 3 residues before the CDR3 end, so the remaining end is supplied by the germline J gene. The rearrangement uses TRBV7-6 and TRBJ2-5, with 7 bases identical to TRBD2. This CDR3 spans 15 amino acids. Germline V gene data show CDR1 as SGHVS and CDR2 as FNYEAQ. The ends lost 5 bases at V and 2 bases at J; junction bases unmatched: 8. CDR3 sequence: CASSEAGLIQETQYF. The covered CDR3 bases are TGTGCCAGCAGCGAGGCGGGACTAATACAAGAGACC.

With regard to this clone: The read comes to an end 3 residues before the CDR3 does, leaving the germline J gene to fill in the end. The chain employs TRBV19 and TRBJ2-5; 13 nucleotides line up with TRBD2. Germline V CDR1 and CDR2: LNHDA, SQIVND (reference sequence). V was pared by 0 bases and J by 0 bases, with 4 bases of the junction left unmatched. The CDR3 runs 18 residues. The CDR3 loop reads CASSIDELAGGYQETQYF. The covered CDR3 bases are TGTGCCAGTAGTATAGACGAACTAGCGGGGGGGTACCAAGAGACC.

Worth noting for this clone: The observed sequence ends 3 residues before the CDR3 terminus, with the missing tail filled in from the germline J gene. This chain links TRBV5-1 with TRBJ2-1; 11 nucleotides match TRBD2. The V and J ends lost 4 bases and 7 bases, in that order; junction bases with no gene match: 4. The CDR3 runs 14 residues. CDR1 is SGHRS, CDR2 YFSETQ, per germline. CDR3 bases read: TGCGCCAGCAGCCCACTAGCGGGGGAGAATGAG. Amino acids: CASSPLAGENE. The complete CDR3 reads CASSPLAGENEQFF.

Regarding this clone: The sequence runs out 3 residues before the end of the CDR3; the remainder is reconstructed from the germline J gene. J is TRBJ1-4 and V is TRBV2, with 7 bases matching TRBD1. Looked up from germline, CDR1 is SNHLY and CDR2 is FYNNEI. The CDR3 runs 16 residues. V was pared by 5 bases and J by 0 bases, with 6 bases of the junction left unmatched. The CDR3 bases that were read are TGTGCCAGCAGTCTGACAGGGAGAGCAACTAATGAAAAA. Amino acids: CASSLTGRATNEK. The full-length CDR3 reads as CASSLTGRATNEKLFF.

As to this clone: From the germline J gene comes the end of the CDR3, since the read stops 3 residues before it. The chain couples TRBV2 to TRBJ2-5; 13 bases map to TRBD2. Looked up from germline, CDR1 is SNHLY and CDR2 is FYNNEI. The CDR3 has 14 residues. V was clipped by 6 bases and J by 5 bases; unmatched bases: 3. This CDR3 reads CASRATSGGETQYF. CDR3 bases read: TGTGCCAGCAGGGCGACTAGCGGGGGGGAGACC.

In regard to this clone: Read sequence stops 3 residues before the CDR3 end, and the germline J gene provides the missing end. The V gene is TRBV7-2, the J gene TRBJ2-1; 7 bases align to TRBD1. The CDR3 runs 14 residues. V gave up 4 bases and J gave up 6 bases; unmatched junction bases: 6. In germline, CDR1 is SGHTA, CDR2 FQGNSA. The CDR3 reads CASSWGQKGNEQFF. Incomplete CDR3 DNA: TGTGCCAGCAGCTGGGGACAGAAGGGCAATGAG.

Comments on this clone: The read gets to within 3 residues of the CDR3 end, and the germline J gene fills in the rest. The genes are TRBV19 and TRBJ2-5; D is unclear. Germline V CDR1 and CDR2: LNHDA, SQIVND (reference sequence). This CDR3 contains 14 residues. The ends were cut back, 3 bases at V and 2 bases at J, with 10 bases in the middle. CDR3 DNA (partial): TGTGCCAGTAGTATGAGGAGACTTCAAGAGACC. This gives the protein CASSMRRLQET. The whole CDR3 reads CASSMRRLQETQYF.

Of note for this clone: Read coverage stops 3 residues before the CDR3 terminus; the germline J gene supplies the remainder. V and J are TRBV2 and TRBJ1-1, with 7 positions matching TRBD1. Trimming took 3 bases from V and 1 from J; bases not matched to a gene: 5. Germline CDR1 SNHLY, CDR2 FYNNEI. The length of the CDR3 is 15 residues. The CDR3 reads CASSDPGQENTEAFF. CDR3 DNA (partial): TGTGCCAGCAGTGATCCTGGACAGGAGAACACTGAA. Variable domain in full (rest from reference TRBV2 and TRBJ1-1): EPEVTQTPSHQVTQMGQEVILRCVPISNHLYFYWYRQILGQKVEFLVSFYNNEISEKSEIFDDQFSVERPDGSNFTLKIRSTKLEDSAMYFCASSDPGQENTEAFFGQGTRLTVV.